A selection of T cell receptor beta chains follows, all from one sample in a study of T cells in Graves' hyperthyroidism and ophthalmopathy. TCRdb reprocessed the multiplex PCR reads with MiXCR, giving one entry per CDR3 protein. The table includes hundreds of thousands of distinct CDR3 sequences, roughly 37% detected once. The source material was blood. These receptors were taken from a young man with Graves' hyperthyroidism. Both conserved end residues are part of each CDR3. A D gene is named only where the DNA matches it firmly. Clone size is stated in some rows and not others, as once, few, many or a class when expanded.

D: -; size: many; J: TRBJ1-1; V: TRBV7-2; DNA: TGTGCCAGCAGCTTAGATCCACTGAACACTGAAGCTTTCTTT; CDR3: CASSLDPLNTEAFF
D: TRBD1; size: few; J: TRBJ1-5; V: TRBV5-1; DNA: TGCGCCAGCAGCGCCGGGACAGGGGAAGATCAGCCCCAGCATTTT; CDR3: CASSAGTGEDQPQHF
D: -; size: -; J: TRBJ1-1; V: TRBV9; DNA: TGTGCCAGCAGCCAAGGAACTTCTGAAGCTTTCTTT; CDR3: CASSQGTSEAFF
D: -; size: -; J: TRBJ2-7; V: TRBV29-1; DNA: TGCAGCGTTGAAGCCCGGGGGAGGACCTACGAGCAGTACTTC; CDR3: CSVEARGRTYEQYF
D: -; size: few; J: TRBJ1-1; V: TRBV12-3/TRBV12-4; DNA: TGTGCCAGCCGGTACAGGACGACTGAAGCTTTCTTT; CDR3: CASRYRTTEAFF
D: -; size: few; J: TRBJ1-1; V: TRBV6-1; DNA: TGTGCCAGCAGTGGGAACACTGAAACTTTCTTT; CDR3: CASSGNTETFF
D: TRBD1; size: few; J: TRBJ2-6; V: TRBV6-5; DNA: TGTGCCAGCAGTTTTGGGACAGGGGGAACTGGGGCCAACGTCCTGACTTTC; CDR3: CASSFGTGGTGANVLTF
D: -; size: -; J: TRBJ1-2; V: TRBV25-1; DNA: TGTGCCAGCAGTTTGGTCGGGTTTGCCAAGTATGGCTACACCTTC; CDR3: CASSLVGFAKYGYTF
D: -; size: many; J: TRBJ1-1; V: TRBV20-1; DNA: TGCAGTGCTAGACCCACAGGGAAGGACGTTGAAGCTTTCTTT; CDR3: CSARPTGKDVEAFF
D: -; size: many; J: TRBJ2-7; V: TRBV10-3; DNA: TGTGCCATCAGGGGAGGACAGGTCTACGAGCAGTACTTC; CDR3: CAIRGGQVYEQYF
D: -; size: many; J: TRBJ1-1; V: TRBV29-1; DNA: TGCAGCGTTCCCTCAATAAACACTGAAGCTTTCTTT; CDR3: CSVPSINTEAFF
D: -; size: -; J: TRBJ1-1; V: TRBV9; DNA: TGTGCCAGCGGACCTCGGGAATTCATGAACACTGAAGCTTTCTTT; CDR3: CASGPREFMNTEAFF
D: TRBD1; size: many; J: TRBJ2-7; V: TRBV15; DNA: TGTGCCACCAGCAGAGGACAGGGGGGAATTCGAGCCTACGAGCAGTACTTC; CDR3: CATSRGQGGIRAYEQYF
D: -; size: many; J: TRBJ1-2; V: TRBV19; DNA: TGTGCCAGTAGTATAGACGGGGTCTATGGCTACACCTTC; CDR3: CASSIDGVYGYTF
D: -; size: -; J: TRBJ1-1; V: TRBV5-6; DNA: TGTGCCAGCAGCTTGTTCCAGGGGCTGGTGAACACTGAAGCTTTCTTT; CDR3: CASSLFQGLVNTEAFF
D: -; size: -; J: TRBJ1-1; V: TRBV29-1; DNA: TGCAGCAGCCCGAGGGGGACAGAAGCTTTCTTT; CDR3: CSSPRGTEAFF
D: TRBD1; size: few; J: TRBJ1-2; V: TRBV7-9; DNA: TGTGCCAGCAGCTTGAGCGGAAGGACAGGGGGTGACTACACCTTC; CDR3: CASSLSGRTGGDYTF